Following are 24 T cell receptor beta chains from one sample sequenced in a study of cytomegalovirus exposure and HLA in healthy donors. TCRdb's copy holds only in-frame clones and misses some; the assay was immunoSEQ multiplex PCR. The sample yields fewer than 120,000 clones, 89% seen once. The sample comprised PBMCs. The source of these receptors is a woman between 18 and 29 years old in good health and CMV-seronegative.

The chain recombines TRBV4-3 with TRBJ2-2, with 9 bases matching TRBD1. Germline values: CDR1 LGHNA, CDR2 YSLEER. V shed 0 bases, J shed 5 bases, and the junction held 7 bases outside the gene matches. The CDR3 runs 17 residues. The CDR3 DNA follows: TGCGCCAGCAGCCAAGATCGGGGGACAGGGTATACCGGGGAGCTGTTTTTT. It encodes CASSQDRGTGYTGELFF.

This clone showed up just a few times. The chain couples TRBV9 to TRBJ1-2; TRBD1 matches at 9 bases. After removal of 3 bases from V and 0 bases from J, the junction contained 0 bases not matched to a gene. This CDR3 spans 14 amino acids. Per germline, CDR1 SGDLS and CDR2 YYNGEE. For the CDR3, the DNA is TGTGCCAGCAGCGGGACAGGGGCTAACTATGGCTACACCTTC. This sequence encodes CASSGTGANYGYTF.

The CDR3 protein is CATRGQGYNEQFF. CDR3 nucleotide sequence: TGTGCCACCCGGGGACAGGGCTACAATGAGCAGTTCTTC. The rearrangement joins TRBV6-1 to TRBJ2-1; 9 bases are shared with TRBD1. The CDR3 runs to 13 residues. The V segment lost 10 bases and the J segment 3 bases; nucleotides outside the gene matches: 4. Looked up from germline, CDR1 is MNHNS and CDR2 is SASEGT.

V is TRBV7-3 and J is TRBJ1-2; a possible D gene is TRBD1 (6 bases). Trimming pared 1 base from V and 3 bases from J, leaving 9 bases between. The CDR3 length is 14 residues. Looked up from germline, CDR1 is SGHTA and CDR2 is FQGTGA. The CDR3 reads CASSLNPGDYGYTF. In nucleotides, the CDR3 is TGTGCCAGCAGCTTAAATCCAGGGGACTATGGCTACACCTTC.

This clone was seen a few times. The chain carries TRBV19 and TRBJ1-5, with D unresolved. Trimming shortened V by 3 bases and J by 5 bases, and 11 bases separated the two germline ends. CDR3 length: 14 amino acids. Looked up from germline, CDR1 is LNHDA and CDR2 is SQIVND (reference sequence). This CDR3 is CASSMLLTDQPQHF. The CDR3 DNA follows: TGTGCCAGTAGTATGCTGTTAACAGATCAGCCCCAGCATTTT.

This chain connects TRBV18 to TRBJ2-1; 8 bases are a match to TRBD2. Germline V CDR1 and CDR2: KGHSH, LQKENI. Losses at the gene ends were 3 bases for V and 3 bases for J; bases not matched to a gene: 4. The CDR3 totals 15 residues. The CDR3 DNA is TGTGCCAGCTCACCCCCCGGGACTAGCTACAATGAGCAGTTCTTC. This encodes CASSPPGTSYNEQFF.

The chain combines TRBV6-1 with TRBJ2-1, with a possible D match to TRBD2 (6 bases). V was trimmed by 1 base and J by 8 bases, leaving 18 bases between them. Per germline, CDR1 MNHNS and CDR2 SASEGT. The length of the CDR3 is 16 residues. DNA of the CDR3: TGTGCCAGCAGTGAAGTAATGGCGGGGACCGCTGATGAGCAGTTCTTC. Encoded protein: CASSEVMAGTADEQFF.

This chain joins TRBV5-6 and TRBJ2-3, with 7 bases identical to TRBD2. The length of the CDR3 is 16 residues. J lost 6 bases, V lost 3 bases, and 13 bases had no gene match. Looked up from germline, CDR1 is SGHDT and CDR2 is YYEEEE. The CDR3 loop is CASSYGLVPRGDTQYF. In nucleotides, the CDR3 is TGTGCCAGCAGCTACGGACTAGTCCCGCGGGGGGATACGCAGTATTTT.

This clone was found a few times. The chain carries TRBV7-2 and TRBJ1-2, with D tentatively TRBD1 (6 bases). From germline, CDR1 is SGHTA and CDR2 FQGNSA. The CDR3 is 14 residues long. Trimming left V 1 base short and J 0 bases short, with 6 bases between. Here the CDR3 reads CASSLGTANYGYTF. The CDR3 bases are TGTGCCAGCAGCTTAGGGACAGCTAACTATGGCTACACCTTC.

V is TRBV13 and J is TRBJ1-2; 8 bases match TRBD1. Germline V CDR1 and CDR2: PRHDT, FYEKMQ (reference sequence). The ends lost 2 bases at V and 2 bases at J; junction bases unmatched: 4. This CDR3 is 15 amino acids long. CDR3 sequence: CASSLTTGANYGYTF. The CDR3 nucleotides read TGTGCCAGCAGCTTAACGACAGGGGCCAACTATGGCTACACCTTC.

The chain has TRBV7-5 and TRBJ2-7; TRBD1 reflects the table's D call only, with no check against the DNA. TRBV7-5 is a documented pseudogene. There are 15 residues in the CDR3. CDR3 sequence: CARSWPETGGNEQYF. In nucleotides, the CDR3 is TGTGCCAGAAGCTGGCCGGAGACAGGGGGCAACGAGCAGTACTTC.

This sequence joins TRBV19 and TRBJ2-7; D possibly corresponds to TRBD1 (7 bases). V was shortened by 0 bases and J by 2 bases, with 17 bases between the two germline ends. Germline CDR1 and CDR2: LNHDA and SQIVND (reference sequence). The CDR3 runs to 17 residues. CDR3 protein: CASSIDLASRGAYEQYF. The CDR3 DNA reads as TGTGCCAGTAGTATAGATCTGGCTTCCAGGGGGGCCTACGAGCAGTACTTC.

V gene TRBV10-1 combines with J gene TRBJ2-1, with 7 bases that match TRBD1. The CDR3 is 14 amino acids. V gave up 6 bases and J gave up 6 bases; unmatched junction bases: 8. In germline, CDR1 is WNHNN, CDR2 SYGVQD (reference sequence). Here the CDR3 reads CASRDRRDSNEQFF. CDR3 nucleotides: TGCGCCAGCAGAGACCGCCGGGACAGCAATGAGCAGTTCTTC.

The V call is TRBV30, the J call TRBJ2-5, with 9 bases matching TRBD2. Germline lookup yields CDR1 GTSNPN and CDR2 SVGIG (reference sequence). The CDR3 loop spans 15 amino acids. With V trimmed by 0 bases and J by 0 bases, 2 bases remained unmatched. Here the CDR3 reads CAWSVGLADQETQYF. The CDR3 DNA reads as TGTGCCTGGAGTGTGGGACTAGCAGACCAAGAGACCCAGTACTTC. The full variable domain, completed using reference TRBV30 and TRBJ2-5, is SQTIHQWPATLVQPVGSPLSLECTVEGTSNPNLYWYRQAAGRGLQLLFYSVGIGQISSEVPQNLSASRPQDRQFILSSKKLLLSDSGFYLCAWSVGLADQETQYFGPGTRLLVL.

The V gene is TRBV2, the J gene TRBJ2-1, with D perhaps TRBD2 (6 bases). The germline CDR1 and CDR2 sequences are SNHLY and FYNNEI. This CDR3 spans 16 amino acids. Deletions cut 5 bases from V and 4 bases from J, with 18 bases between. CDR3 sequence reads: CASSHASANRYNEQFF. The DNA of the CDR3 is TGTGCCAGCAGTCATGCTAGCGCCAATCGTTACAATGAGCAGTTCTTC.

The chain joins TRBV28 to TRBJ1-1; possibly TRBD1 for D (6 bases). The germline V gene has CDR1 MDHEN and CDR2 SYDVKM. The CDR3 spans 15 residues. The V gene lost 2 bases and the J gene lost 1 base, with 11 bases spanning the gap. The CDR3 here is CASSLGQGWNTEAFF. CDR3 DNA: TGTGCCAGCAGTTTAGGGCAGGGGTGGAACACTGAAGCTTTCTTT.

The gene calls are TRBV29-1 and TRBJ2-7, with TRBD2 matching 12 bases. Germline values: CDR1 SQVTM, CDR2 ANQGSEA. The CDR3 has 18 amino acids. Trimming cost V 1 base and J 5 bases; bases outside gene matches: 15. The CDR3 sequence is CSVEGPRELAGGNNEQYF. The CDR3 DNA reads as TGCAGCGTTGAAGGGCCCCGCGAACTAGCGGGGGGTAATAACGAGCAGTACTTC.

V and J are TRBV6-5 and TRBJ1-1; no reliable D call. The CDR3 has 13 amino acids. Trimming cost V 3 bases and J 0 bases, with 5 bases left between them. From germline, CDR1 is MNHEY and CDR2 SVGAGI. The CDR3 nucleotides read TGTGCCAGCAGTTATGCGGTGAACACTGAAGCTTTCTTT. This gives the protein CASSYAVNTEAFF.

This clone was picked up one time. The rearrangement joins TRBV5-4 to TRBJ2-2; weak D call: TRBD2 (5 bases). Looked up from germline, CDR1 is SGHNT and CDR2 is YYREEE (reference sequence). The CDR3 contains 16 residues. The germline V and J ends were trimmed by 2 bases and 1 base, with 12 bases remaining between them. CDR3 protein: CASSLSGSKNTGELFF. CDR3 nucleotide sequence: TGTGCCAGCAGCTTATCGGGAAGTAAGAACACCGGGGAGCTGTTTTTT.

The CDR3 DNA follows: TGTGCCGGTTACAGGGTTGAGGAGACCCAGTACTTC. Translation gives CAGYRVEETQYF. The J gene is TRBJ2-5, the V gene TRBV7-9; maybe TRBD1 (6 bases). V was trimmed by 11 bases and J by 5 bases, leaving 15 bases between them. The CDR3 extends over 12 amino acids. Germline CDR1 and CDR2: SEHNR and FQNEAQ (reference sequence).

V is TRBV19 and J is TRBJ1-2; D is unclear. This CDR3 has 15 amino acids. V was trimmed by 6 bases and J by 2 bases, leaving 16 bases between them. Germline CDR1 and CDR2: LNHDA and SQIVND (reference sequence). This CDR3 is CASRQRGLKNYGYTF. CDR3 coding DNA: TGTGCCAGTAGACAAAGAGGGTTGAAGAACTATGGCTACACCTTC.

This clone came up many times. The chain carries TRBV6-1 and TRBJ2-6; D remains ambiguous. The CDR3 runs 15 residues. CDR1 MNHNS and CDR2 SASEGT come from the germline V gene. Trimming removed 6 bases from V and 0 bases from J, with 9 bases in between. The CDR3 bases are TGTGCCAGCAGCCAACAGACCTCTGGGGCCAACGTCCTGACTTTC. It is translated as CASSQQTSGANVLTF.

The chain has TRBV6-1 and TRBJ1-2; TRBD1 aligns across 8 bases. V trimming: 6 bases; J trimming: 6 bases; junction bases outside the gene matches: 6. The CDR3 length is 13 residues. CDR1 and CDR2 from the germline V gene are MNHNS and SASEGT. This chain's CDR3 is CASRPPGQDGYTF. In DNA, the CDR3 is TGTGCCAGCAGGCCCCCGGGACAGGATGGCTACACCTTC.

With regard to this clone: This sample also contains other DNA sequences that code for the same CDR3. This chain connects TRBV18 to TRBJ2-7; 7 nucleotides agree with TRBD2. V shed 3 bases, J shed 4 bases, and the junction held 0 bases outside the gene matches. CDR1 KGHSH and CDR2 LQKENI come from the germline V gene. The CDR3 extends over 12 amino acids. CDR3 DNA: TGTGCCAGCTCACCCGGGGGGTACGAGCAGTACTTC. As protein: CASSPGGYEQYF.